These 10 T cell receptor beta chains share one sample of origin, sequenced in a study of Graves' ophthalmopathy and Graves' hyperthyroidism. Beta-chain TCR CDR3 regions were amplified from RNA transcripts. Following a first-round RT-PCR that used HTBI primers, a second-round multiplex PCR was carried out. TCRdb used MiXCR to reprocess the multiplex PCR reads, holding one entry per CDR3 protein. The sample records around 1,200,000 distinct CDR3 sequences, about 38% being singletons. Sequencing was performed on peripheral blood or thyroid tissue (not recorded which). The receptors shown here come from an adult man with Graves' hyperthyroidism.

CDR3: CATGTVINSPLHF. Here the CDR3 DNA reads TGTGCCACCGGGACAGTTATTAATTCACCCCTCCACTTT. The V and J genes are TRBV19 and TRBJ1-6; 7 nucleotides align to TRBD1. Germline loops: CDR1 LNHDA, CDR2 SQIVND (reference sequence). The CDR3 loop spans 13 amino acids. The junction had 6 bases not matched to a gene; V was cut back by 10 bases and J by 6 bases.

This clonotype has a count of ten or more. The rearrangement links TRBV10-3 to TRBJ2-5, with 7 bases that match TRBD1. Losses at the gene ends were 5 bases for V and 5 bases for J; bases not matched to a gene: 11. There are 15 residues in the CDR3. The V gene's germline CDR1 is ENHRY and CDR2 SYGVKD. CDR3 residues: CAISLDRARGETQYF. DNA of the CDR3: TGTGCCATCAGTCTTGACAGGGCGCGTGGGGAGACCCAGTACTTC.

In the case of this clonotype: This sequence may be a read error, since a much larger clone differs from it by one base. The chain is built from TRBV9 and TRBJ1-4; possible D gene TRBD1, 6 bases. This CDR3 is 15 amino acids long. V lost 4 bases to trimming and J lost 7 bases, with 17 bases between them. The germline gives CDR1 SGDLS, CDR2 YYNGEE. The CDR3 coding sequence is TGTGCCAGCAGCACCCGACCCAGGGACATTGAAAAACTGTTTTTT. Its protein is CASSTRPRDIEKLFF.

This clonotype appeared many times. The genes are TRBV24-1 and TRBJ1-1, with TRBD1 identical over 7 bases. The germline V gene encodes CDR1 KGHDR and CDR2 SFDVKD. This CDR3 comprises 15 residues. V was pared by 6 bases and J by 2 bases, with 8 bases of the junction left unmatched. CDR3 in DNA: TGTGCCACCAGTCGAGGGGGCTCGGGAAACACTGAAGCTTTCTTT. This sequence encodes CATSRGGSGNTEAFF.

The chain combines TRBV7-6 with TRBJ1-2, with 7 bases matching TRBD1. The CDR3 consists of 14 residues. V trimming: 5 bases; J trimming: 8 bases; junction bases outside the gene matches: 11. Germline V gives CDR1 SGHVS, CDR2 FNYEAQ. In DNA form, the CDR3 reads TGTGCCAGCAGCCATAGGACAGGTTTTTGGGGCTACACCTTC. Its protein product is CASSHRTGFWGYTF.

Many counts were recorded for this clonotype. This chain connects TRBV7-2 to TRBJ2-5; possible D gene TRBD2, 5 bases. This CDR3 spans 13 amino acids. Trimming shortened V by 7 bases and J by 2 bases, and 11 bases separated the two germline ends. Looked up from germline, CDR1 is SGHTA and CDR2 is FQGNSA. CDR3 sequence (DNA): TGTGCCAGCACCTCCGGGGATCAAGAGACCCAGTACTTC. The encoded protein is CASTSGDQETQYF.

This clonotype was counted only a few times. This chain joins TRBV20-1 and TRBJ1-2, with D perhaps matching TRBD1 (5 bases). The germline V and J ends were trimmed by 6 bases and 5 bases, with 10 bases remaining between them. CDR1 and CDR2 from the germline V gene are DFQATT and SNEGSKA (reference sequence). The CDR3 runs 11 residues. The CDR3, as DNA: TGCAGTGCCGGGACCTTATATGGCTACACCTTC. This gives the protein CSAGTLYGYTF.

This clonotype was seen only a few times. A much larger clone lies a single base off, so this may be a read error. This chain joins TRBV15 and TRBJ2-5; D is undetermined. This CDR3 has 13 amino acids. Germline CDR1 reads LNHNV; CDR2 reads YYDKDF (reference sequence). The ends were cut back, 0 bases at V and 7 bases at J, with 9 bases in the middle. The CDR3 DNA sequence: TGTGCCACCAGCAGAGATTCGGTAGGGACCCAGTACTTC. The encoded protein is CATSRDSVGTQYF.

This clonotype was counted only a few times. The chain uses TRBV20-1 and TRBJ2-7, with TRBD2 matching over 8 bases. The V gene end was trimmed by 2 bases and the J gene end by 2 bases; junction bases not matched to a gene: 5. Germline CDR1 DFQATT, CDR2 SNEGSKA (reference sequence). The CDR3 totals 14 residues. CDR3 nucleotide sequence: TGCAGTGCTAGAATTCCAGCGGGAGCCTACGAGCAGTACTTC. Translation gives CSARIPAGAYEQYF.

V usage is TRBV12-3 or TRBV12-4 and J usage is TRBJ1-2; TRBD1 matches 9 bases. There are 14 residues in the CDR3. Germline trimming cut 7 bases from V and 4 bases from J; bases unmatched to any gene: 7. The CDR3 DNA reads as TGTGCCAGCAAGGGGGGACAGGGTGTCTATGGCTACACCTTC. Amino acid sequence: CASKGGQGVYGYTF.